The 9 T cell receptor beta chains presented below share a single source sample, sequenced in a study of OX40 agonist ivuxolimab in advanced cancers. Using immunoSEQ multiplex PCR, the repertoire was profiled, and TCRdb retains in-frame clones only, with some absent. This table holds fewer than 130,000 clones, roughly nine tenths found once. Source: CD4+ or CD8+ T cells sorted from blood, taken in a trial of the OX40 agonist ivuxolimab. The receptors stem from an adult with an advanced solid tumor such as melanoma, head and neck, liver or kidney cancer.

V gene TRBV10-3 combines with J gene TRBJ2-7, with 11 bases that match TRBD1. CDR1 and CDR2 (germline): ENHRY, SYGVKD. V dropped 3 bases and J dropped 0; count of bases not matched to a gene: 1. The CDR3 has 15 residues. The CDR3: CAISEGTGGSYEQYF. DNA for the CDR3: TGTGCCATCAGTGAAGGGACAGGGGGCTCCTACGAGCAGTACTTC.

The chain employs TRBV9 and TRBJ2-1, with D unresolved. Per germline, CDR1 SGDLS and CDR2 YYNGEE. The CDR3 loop spans 12 amino acids. Trimming cost V 2 bases and J 7 bases, with 7 bases left between them. The DNA of the CDR3 is TGTGCCAGCAGCGTGAGGTTTAATGAGCAGTTCTTC. Translating it yields CASSVRFNEQFF. Complete variable domain (other parts from reference TRBV9 and TRBJ2-1): DSGVTQTPKHLITATGQRVTLRCSPRSGDLSVYWYQQSLDQGLQFLIQYYNGEERAKGNILERFSAQQFPDLHSELNLSSLELGDSALYFCASSVRFNEQFFGPGTRLTVL.

The V gene is TRBV9, the J gene TRBJ1-2; D gene uncertain. Trimming cost V 4 bases and J 8 bases, with 15 bases left between them. The CDR3 loop spans 13 amino acids. The germline CDR1 and CDR2 sequences are SGDLS and YYNGEE. The CDR3 region is CASSPYYSSGYTF. CDR3 DNA: TGTGCCAGCAGCCCCTATTATTCAAGCGGCTACACCTTC.

The rearrangement uses TRBV9 and TRBJ2-1; possibly TRBD2 for D (6 bases). The CDR3 totals 15 residues. CDR1 and CDR2 from the germline V gene are SGDLS and YYNGEE. Trimming took 2 bases from V and 8 from J, leaving 17 bases between them. DNA of the CDR3: TGTGCCAGCAGCGTTCAGACTAGATTTGACGATGAGCAGTTCTTC. This encodes CASSVQTRFDDEQFF.

This clone appeared a few times. The chain links TRBV7-9 to TRBJ1-6; TRBD1 aligns across 10 bases. CDR3 length: 15 amino acids. Trimming took 5 bases from V and 8 from J; bases not matched to a gene: 6. In germline, CDR1 is SEHNR, CDR2 FQNEAQ (reference sequence). CDR3 nucleotides: TGTGCCAGCAGCCACCGGGGGACAGGGGATTCACCCCTCCACTTT. The encoded protein is CASSHRGTGDSPLHF.

V gene TRBV9 combines with J gene TRBJ2-7; TRBD2 is a possible D gene (6 bases). V lost 1 base and J 2 bases, leaving 10 bases between the germline ends. Germline values: CDR1 SGDLS, CDR2 YYNGEE. CDR3 length: 14 amino acids. CDR3 DNA: TGTGCCAGCAGCGTACTAGCGACGCCCTACGAGCAGTACTTC. This sequence encodes CASSVLATPYEQYF.

V is TRBV5-6 and J is TRBJ2-2; D may be TRBD1 (6 bases). V was pared by 2 bases and J by 3 bases, with 11 bases between. The CDR3 is made up of 15 amino acids. The germline CDR1 and CDR2 sequences are SGHDT and YYEEEE. The chain's CDR3 is CASSFRGADTGELFF. CDR3 DNA: TGTGCCAGCAGCTTCAGGGGCGCGGACACCGGGGAGCTGTTTTTT. Full variable domain (missing parts from reference TRBV5-6 and TRBJ2-2): DAGVTQSPTHLIKTRGQQVTLRCSPKSGHDTVSWYQQALGQGPQFIFQYYEEEERQRGNFPDRFSGHQFPNYSSELNVNALLLGDSALYLCASSFRGADTGELFFGEGSRLTVL.

V gene TRBV7-8 combines with J gene TRBJ1-4; D remains ambiguous. Trimming took 5 bases from V and 7 from J, leaving 17 bases between them. Germline V gene sequence: CDR1 SGHVS, CDR2 FQNEAQ. The CDR3 is 15 amino acids. CDR3 sequence: CASSPDWGVSEKLFF. The CDR3 region has the DNA TGTGCCAGCAGCCCCGACTGGGGAGTGAGTGAAAAACTGTTTTTT.

A remark on this clone: One end of the junction varies from germline; a read error may be responsible. The gene calls are TRBV28 and TRBJ2-1, with D hard to call. Germline CDR1 reads MDHEN; CDR2 reads SYDVKM. The CDR3 runs to 11 residues. DNA for the CDR3: TGTGCCAGCAGTTTTTCCAATCAGCAGTTCTTC. It translates to CASSFSNQQFF.